This TCR beta chain was identified in a study of blood T cell repertoires in COVID-19 (dated by TCRdb to about 2020). Some background on the complete study: Samples from collaborators originated in the United States, Italy and Spain and spanned both the acute and convalescent phases of COVID-19. The prospective study material was composed of cDNA or gDNA derived from T cells, B-cell-depleted T cells, or PBMCs. Deeply sampled blood TCRbeta repertoires from subjects exposed to, actively infected with, or recovered from COVID-19 were included in the dataset. The repertoires were made available in a free public database intended to serve as a resource for research on the immune response to SARS-CoV-2. The samples were drawn from the first 160 participants of the ongoing ImmuneRACE study and from 1,254 subjects provided by 6 global collaborators. Sample metadata almost always included a de-identified subject ID, COVID-19 status, age in years and sex. Where available, HLA class I and class II types were obtained from metadata supplied by the sample provider rather than from assay-based typing.

V and J lose 5 bases and 4 bases, and a span of 12 bases separates them. The CDR3, cysteine through phenylalanine, is 14 amino acids long. The read is trimmed to its CDR3 DNA, 42 bases read in frame from base 1. CDR1 and CDR2 are drawn from the germline V gene: SQVTM, ANQGSEA. TCRbeta CDR3 regions were amplified from genomic DNA using the immunoSEQ Assay, a bias-controlled multiplex PCR. Per the authors' processing: The number of nucleated cells in each sample was estimated by amplification of reference gene primers within the assay. Sequence reads were collapsed and filtered to measure the absolute abundance of every unique TCRbeta CDR3 rearrangement. For each sample, productive Simpson clonality was calculated as the square root of Simpson's diversity index over productive rearrangements. The table comes from immuneACCESS by way of TCRdb, which keeps in-frame sequences with V and J called. Part of the clones is missing from these tables; in studies checked, under half for an unresolved V gene and the rest for unknown reasons. V and J calls and clone size are copied from that table; D and trimming were computed from the DNA. This sample lists about 64,000 clones; 80% to 90% were detected once. 1.2% of the sample rests with the top ten.

Concerning this clone itself: The antigen it binds to is not known. Base quality data are lacking; no much larger clone is found one base away.

Each collaborating institution followed its own protocols to collect whole blood in K2EDTA tubes. For TCRbeta analysis, collaborator samples were shipped as frozen whole blood, as isolated PBMCs, or as DNA extracted from either sample type. Results the study describes overall, beyond this receptor: Clinical and demographic metadata were provided uncurated, with the amount varying by source and participant.

The sample consisted of peripheral blood. The TCR sequence derives from a man between 40 and 49 years old with acute or convalescent COVID-19. The V gene is TRBV29-1 and the J gene is TRBJ2-6; TRBD2 is a possible D gene, resting on 5 matching bases. In nucleotide form, the sequence is TGCAGCGTTATGAAGTCGGGAGGGGCCAACGTCCTGACTTTC. Protein translation: CSVMKSGGANVLTF. Joined to the reference TRBV29-1 and TRBJ2-6 proteins, this CDR3 gives the full variable domain: SAVISQKPSRDICQRGTSLTIQCQVDSQVTMMFWYRQQPGQSLTLIATANQGSEATYESGFVIDKFPISRPNLTFSTLTVSNMSPEDSSIYLCSVMKSGGANVLTFGAGSRLTVL.